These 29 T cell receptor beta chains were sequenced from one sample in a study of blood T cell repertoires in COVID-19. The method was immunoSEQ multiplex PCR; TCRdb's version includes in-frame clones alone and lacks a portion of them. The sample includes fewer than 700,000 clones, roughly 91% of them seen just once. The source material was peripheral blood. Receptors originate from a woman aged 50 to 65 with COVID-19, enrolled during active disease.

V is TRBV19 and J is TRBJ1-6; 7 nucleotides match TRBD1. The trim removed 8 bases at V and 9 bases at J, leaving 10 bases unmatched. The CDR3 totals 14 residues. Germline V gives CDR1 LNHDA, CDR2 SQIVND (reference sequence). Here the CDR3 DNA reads TGTGCCAGTGGAGGTAGGCAGGGGGGTTCACCCCTCCACTTT. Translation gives CASGGRQGGSPLHF.

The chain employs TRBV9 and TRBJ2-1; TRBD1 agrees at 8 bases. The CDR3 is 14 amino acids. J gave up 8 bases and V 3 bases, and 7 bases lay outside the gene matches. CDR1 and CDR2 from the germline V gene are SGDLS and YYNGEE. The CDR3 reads CASSGLTGVDEQFF. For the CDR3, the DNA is TGTGCCAGCAGCGGGTTGACAGGGGTGGATGAGCAGTTCTTC.

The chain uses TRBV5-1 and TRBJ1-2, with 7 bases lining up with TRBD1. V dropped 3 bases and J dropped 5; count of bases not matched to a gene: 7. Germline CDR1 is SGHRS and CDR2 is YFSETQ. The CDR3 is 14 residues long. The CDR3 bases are TGCGCCAGCAGCTCTACCTCGACAGGGTATGGCTACACCTTC. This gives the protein CASSSTSTGYGYTF. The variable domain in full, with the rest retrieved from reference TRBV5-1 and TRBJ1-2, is KAGVTQTPRYLIKTRGQQVTLSCSPISGHRSVSWYQQTPGQGLQFLFEYFSETQRNKGNFPGRFSGRQFSNSRSEMNVSTLELGDSALYLCASSSTSTGYGYTFGSGTRLTVV.

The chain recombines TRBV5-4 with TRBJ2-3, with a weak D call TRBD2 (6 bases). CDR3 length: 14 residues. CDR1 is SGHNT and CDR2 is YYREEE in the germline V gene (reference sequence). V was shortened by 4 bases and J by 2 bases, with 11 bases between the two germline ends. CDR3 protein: CASSKGGDTDTQYF. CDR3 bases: TGTGCCAGCAGCAAGGGCGGGGACACAGATACGCAGTATTTT. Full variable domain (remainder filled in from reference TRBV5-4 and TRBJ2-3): ETGVTQSPTHLIKTRGQQVTLRCSSQSGHNTVSWYQQALGQGPQFIFQYYREEENGRGNFPPRFSGLQFPNYSSELNVNALELDDSALYLCASSKGGDTDTQYFGPGTRLTVL.

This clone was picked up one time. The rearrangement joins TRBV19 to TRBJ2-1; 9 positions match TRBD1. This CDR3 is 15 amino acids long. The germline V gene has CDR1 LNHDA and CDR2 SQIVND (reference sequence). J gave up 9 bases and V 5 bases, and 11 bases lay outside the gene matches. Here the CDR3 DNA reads TGTGCCAGTAGTCGGGTCGGGACAGGGCCCCCTGAGCAGTTCTTC. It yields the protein CASSRVGTGPPEQFF.

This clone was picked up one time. CDR3 in DNA: TGTGCCAGCCGGACAGTTAACTATGGCTACACCTTC. It specifies CASRTVNYGYTF. The genes are TRBV12-3 or TRBV12-4 and TRBJ1-2, with D perhaps matching TRBD1 (6 bases). V lost 8 bases and J lost 1, with 8 bases in between. The CDR3 sequence is 12 residues long.

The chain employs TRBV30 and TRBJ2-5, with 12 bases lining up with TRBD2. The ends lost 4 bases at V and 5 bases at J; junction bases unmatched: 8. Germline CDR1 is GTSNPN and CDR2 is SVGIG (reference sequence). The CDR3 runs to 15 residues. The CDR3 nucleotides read TGTGCCTGGAAACTAGCGGGGGGCAATAGGGAGACCCAGTACTTC. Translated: CAWKLAGGNRETQYF.

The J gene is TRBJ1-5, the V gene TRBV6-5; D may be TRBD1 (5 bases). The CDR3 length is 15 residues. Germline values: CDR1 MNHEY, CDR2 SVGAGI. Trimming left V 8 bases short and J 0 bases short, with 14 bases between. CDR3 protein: CASGGLNPSNQPQHF. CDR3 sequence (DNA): TGTGCCAGCGGGGGACTCAACCCTAGCAATCAGCCCCAGCATTTT.

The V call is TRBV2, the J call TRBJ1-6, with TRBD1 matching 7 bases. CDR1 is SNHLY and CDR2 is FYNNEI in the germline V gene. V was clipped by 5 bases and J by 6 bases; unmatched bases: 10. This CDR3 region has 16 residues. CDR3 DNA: TGTGCCAGCAGTTCACCTACGGGACAGAGTAATTCACCCCTCCACTTT. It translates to CASSSPTGQSNSPLHF.

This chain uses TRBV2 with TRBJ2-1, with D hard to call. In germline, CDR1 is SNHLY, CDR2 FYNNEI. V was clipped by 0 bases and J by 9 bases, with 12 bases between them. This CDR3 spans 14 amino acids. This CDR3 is CASSEAGKLGEQFF. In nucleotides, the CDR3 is TGTGCCAGCAGTGAAGCGGGCAAACTCGGTGAGCAGTTCTTC.

In DNA, the CDR3 is TGTGCCAGCAGCGAACGCGGGGGTGGTTACAATGAGCAGTTCTTC. Translating it yields CASSERGGGYNEQFF. The chain joins TRBV9 to TRBJ2-1; 7 bases are shared with TRBD2. The J segment lost 4 bases and the V segment lost 3 bases, leaving 7 bases of the junction unmatched. The CDR3 is made up of 15 amino acids. Germline CDR1 reads SGDLS; CDR2 reads YYNGEE.

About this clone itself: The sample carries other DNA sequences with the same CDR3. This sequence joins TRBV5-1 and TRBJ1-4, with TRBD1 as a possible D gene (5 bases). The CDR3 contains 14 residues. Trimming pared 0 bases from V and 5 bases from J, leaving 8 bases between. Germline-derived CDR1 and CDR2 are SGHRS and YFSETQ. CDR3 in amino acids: CASSLGGANEKLFF. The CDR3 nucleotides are TGCGCCAGCAGCTTGGGGGGCGCGAATGAAAAACTGTTTTTT. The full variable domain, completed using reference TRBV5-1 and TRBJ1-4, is KAGVTQTPRYLIKTRGQQVTLSCSPISGHRSVSWYQQTPGQGLQFLFEYFSETQRNKGNFPGRFSGRQFSNSRSEMNVSTLELGDSALYLCASSLGGANEKLFFGSGTQLSVL.

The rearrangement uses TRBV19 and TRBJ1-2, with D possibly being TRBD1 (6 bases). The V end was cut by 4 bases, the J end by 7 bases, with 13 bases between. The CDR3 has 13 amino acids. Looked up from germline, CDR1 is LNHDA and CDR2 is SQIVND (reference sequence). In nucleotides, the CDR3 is TGTGCCAGTAGTACCCAAACAGGGTTTGGCTACACCTTC. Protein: CASSTQTGFGYTF.

CDR3 loop: CASSDGRTNNYGYTF. CDR3 in DNA: TGCGCCAGCAGCGACGGACGGACTAATAACTATGGCTACACCTTC. The V call is TRBV5-1, the J call TRBJ1-2; D is undetermined. This CDR3 is built from 15 residues. The V and J ends lost 4 bases and 1 base respectively, with 14 bases between them. Germline V lookup: CDR1 SGHRS, CDR2 YFSETQ. Together with reference TRBV5-1 and TRBJ1-2, the CDR3 gives the full variable domain: KAGVTQTPRYLIKTRGQQVTLSCSPISGHRSVSWYQQTPGQGLQFLFEYFSETQRNKGNFPGRFSGRQFSNSRSEMNVSTLELGDSALYLCASSDGRTNNYGYTFGSGTRLTVV.

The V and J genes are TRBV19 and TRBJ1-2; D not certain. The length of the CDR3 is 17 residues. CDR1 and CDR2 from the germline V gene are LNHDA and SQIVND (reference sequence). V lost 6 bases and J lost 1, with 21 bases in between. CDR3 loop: CASRGGDGPSLNYGYTF. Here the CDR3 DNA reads TGTGCCAGTAGAGGAGGAGACGGACCATCCCTTAACTATGGCTACACCTTC.

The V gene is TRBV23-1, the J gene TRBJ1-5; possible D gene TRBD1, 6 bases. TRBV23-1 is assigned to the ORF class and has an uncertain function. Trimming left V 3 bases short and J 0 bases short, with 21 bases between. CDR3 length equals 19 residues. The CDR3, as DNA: TGCGCCAGCAGTCACCCCGCGGGGGCCTCCTTCTATAGCAATCAGCCCCAGCATTTT. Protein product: CASSHPAGASFYSNQPQHF.

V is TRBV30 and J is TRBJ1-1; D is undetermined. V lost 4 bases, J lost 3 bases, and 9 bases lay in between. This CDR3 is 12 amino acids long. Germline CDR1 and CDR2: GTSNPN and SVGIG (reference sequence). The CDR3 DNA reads TGTGCCTGGACCTGGGGAGACACTGAAGCTTTCTTT. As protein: CAWTWGDTEAFF.

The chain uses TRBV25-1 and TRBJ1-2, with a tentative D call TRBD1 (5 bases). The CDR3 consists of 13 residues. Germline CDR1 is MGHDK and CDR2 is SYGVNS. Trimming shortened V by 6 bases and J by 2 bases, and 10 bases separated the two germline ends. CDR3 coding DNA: TGTGCCAGCAGACGGGGGGTAAACTATGGCTACACCTTC. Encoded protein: CASRRGVNYGYTF.

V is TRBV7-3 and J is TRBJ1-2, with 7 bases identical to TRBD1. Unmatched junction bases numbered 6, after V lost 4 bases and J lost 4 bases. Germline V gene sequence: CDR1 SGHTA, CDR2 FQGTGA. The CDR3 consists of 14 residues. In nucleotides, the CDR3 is TGTGCCAGCAGCTCCGACAGGACAGGCTATGGCTACACCTTC. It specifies CASSSDRTGYGYTF.

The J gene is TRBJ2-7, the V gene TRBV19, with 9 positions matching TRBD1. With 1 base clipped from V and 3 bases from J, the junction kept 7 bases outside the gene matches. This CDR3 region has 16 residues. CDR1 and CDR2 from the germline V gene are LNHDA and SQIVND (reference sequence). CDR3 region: CASSIGLGTGRYEQYF. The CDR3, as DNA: TGTGCCAGTAGTATAGGATTGGGGACAGGGCGCTACGAGCAGTACTTC.

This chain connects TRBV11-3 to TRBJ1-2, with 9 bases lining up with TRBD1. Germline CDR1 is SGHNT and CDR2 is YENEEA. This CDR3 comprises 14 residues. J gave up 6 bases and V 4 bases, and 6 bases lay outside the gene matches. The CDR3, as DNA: TGTGCCAGCAGCTACGGGACAGGGAGGAATGGCTACACCTTC. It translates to CASSYGTGRNGYTF.

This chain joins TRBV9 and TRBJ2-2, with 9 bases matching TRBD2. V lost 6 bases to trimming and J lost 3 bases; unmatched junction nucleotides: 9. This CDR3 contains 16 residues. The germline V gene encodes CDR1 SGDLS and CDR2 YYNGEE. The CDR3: CASTRAGGGDTGELFF. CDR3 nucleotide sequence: TGTGCCAGCACCCGAGCGGGGGGCGGAGACACCGGGGAGCTGTTTTTT.

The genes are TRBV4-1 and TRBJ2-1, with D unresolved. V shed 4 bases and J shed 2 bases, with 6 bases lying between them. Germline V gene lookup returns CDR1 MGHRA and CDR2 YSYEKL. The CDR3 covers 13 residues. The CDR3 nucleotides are TGCGCCAGCAGCCCTCTTCCCTACAATGAGCAGTTCTTC. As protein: CASSPLPYNEQFF.

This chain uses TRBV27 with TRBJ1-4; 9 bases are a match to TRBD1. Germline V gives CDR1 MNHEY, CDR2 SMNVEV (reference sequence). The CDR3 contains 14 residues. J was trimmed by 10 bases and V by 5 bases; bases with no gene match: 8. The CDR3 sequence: CASSAGQGVAKLFF. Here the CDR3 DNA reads TGTGCCAGCAGTGCGGGACAGGGCGTCGCAAAACTGTTTTTT. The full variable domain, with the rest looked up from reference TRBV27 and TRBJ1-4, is EAQVTQNPRYLITVTGKKLTVTCSQNMNHEYMSWYRQDPGLGLRQIYYSMNVEVTDKGDVPEGYKVSRKEKRNFPLILESPSPNQTSLYFCASSAGQGVAKLFFGSGTQLSVL.

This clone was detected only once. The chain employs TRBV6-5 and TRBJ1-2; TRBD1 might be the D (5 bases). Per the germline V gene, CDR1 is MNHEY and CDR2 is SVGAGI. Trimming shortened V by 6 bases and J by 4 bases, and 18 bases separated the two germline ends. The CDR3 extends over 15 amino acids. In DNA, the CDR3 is TGTGCCAGCAGCCGGACCGCACTGGGGCTCTATGGCTACACCTTC. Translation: CASSRTALGLYGYTF.

The CDR3 nucleotides read TGTGCCTGGAGTACGACCCCGCCGGGAGCTAACTATGGCTACACCTTC. This codes for CAWSTTPPGANYGYTF. V gene TRBV30 combines with J gene TRBJ1-2; D ambiguous. Germline V gene sequence: CDR1 GTSNPN, CDR2 SVGIG (reference sequence). The CDR3 extends over 16 amino acids. The V gene lost 2 bases and the J gene lost 0 bases, with 16 bases spanning the gap.

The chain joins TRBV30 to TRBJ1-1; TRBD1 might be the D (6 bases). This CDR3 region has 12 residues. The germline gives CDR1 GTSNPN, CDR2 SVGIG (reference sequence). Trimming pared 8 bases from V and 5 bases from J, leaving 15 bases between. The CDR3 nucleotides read TGTGCCGGGGGCCCTCAGGAGACTGAAGCTTTCTTT. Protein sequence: CAGGPQETEAFF.

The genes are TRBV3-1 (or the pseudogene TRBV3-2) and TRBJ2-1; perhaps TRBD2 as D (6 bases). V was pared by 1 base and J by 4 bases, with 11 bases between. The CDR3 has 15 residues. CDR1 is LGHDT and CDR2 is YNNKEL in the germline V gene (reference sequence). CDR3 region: CASSQVLADYNEQFF. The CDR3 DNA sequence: TGTGCCAGCAGCCAAGTATTAGCGGATTACAATGAGCAGTTCTTC.

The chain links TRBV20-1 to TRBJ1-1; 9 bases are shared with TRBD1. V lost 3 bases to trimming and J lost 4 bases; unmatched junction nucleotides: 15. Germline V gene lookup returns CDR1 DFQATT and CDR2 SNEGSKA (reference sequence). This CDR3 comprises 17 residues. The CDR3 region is CSASTFLPGQGTTEAFF. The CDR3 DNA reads TGCAGTGCTAGTACCTTCTTGCCGGGACAGGGAACCACTGAAGCTTTCTTT.